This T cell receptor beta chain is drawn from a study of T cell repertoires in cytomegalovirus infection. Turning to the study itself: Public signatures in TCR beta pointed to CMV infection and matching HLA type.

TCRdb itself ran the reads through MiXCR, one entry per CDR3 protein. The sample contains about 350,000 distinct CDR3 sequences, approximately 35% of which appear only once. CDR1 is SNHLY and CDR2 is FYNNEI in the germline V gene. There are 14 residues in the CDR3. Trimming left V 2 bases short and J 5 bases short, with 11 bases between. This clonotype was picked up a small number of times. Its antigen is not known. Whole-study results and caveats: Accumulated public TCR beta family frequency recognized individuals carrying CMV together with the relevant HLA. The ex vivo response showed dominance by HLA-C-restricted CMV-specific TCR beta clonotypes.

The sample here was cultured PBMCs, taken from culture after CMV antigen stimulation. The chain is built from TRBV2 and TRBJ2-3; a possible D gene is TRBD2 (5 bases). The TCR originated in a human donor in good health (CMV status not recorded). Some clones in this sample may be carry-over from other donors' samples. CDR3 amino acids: CASSEIVGVDTQYF. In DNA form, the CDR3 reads TGTGCCAGCAGTGAAATAGTGGGAGTAGATACGCAGTATTTT.